The entry that follows covers one T cell receptor (beta chain) sequence. The antigen is undetermined. At one boundary the junction diverges from the germline segment, which might be a read error. The data originate from a study of CD8+CD57+ T cells in acquired aplastic anemia. Germline V gives CDR1 SNHLY, CDR2 FYNNEI. CDR3 length: 20 residues. For sequencing, patients were chosen who had shown expansion of CD8+CD57+ cells by flow cytometry. Prior therapy had not been administered to any patient at the time of blood sampling. Genomic DNA constituted the template upon which TCR beta VDJ and CDR3 profiling was performed. TCRdb analysed the reads with MiXCR anew, one entry per CDR3 protein. In the table there are about 200,000 distinct CDR3 sequences, over 40% of which are singletons. Study-level points and caveats: The study identified under 30 CD8+ CDR3 sequences shared by patients and controls. CD8+ Simpson's diversity showed no significant patient-control difference.

The chain recombines TRBV2 with TRBJ1-3, with TRBD1 identical over 8 bases. This TCR came from a human donor with aplastic anemia. The sample consisted of sorted CD4+, CD8+, or CD8+CD57+ T cells (not recorded which) from PBMCs. The CDR3 region has the DNA TGTGCCAACTACCAGAGGTGGACAGGGTCTCATATGCACTCTGGAAACACCATGTATTTT. Protein sequence: CANYQRWTGSHMHSGNTMYF.